These 15 T cell receptor beta chains came from one sample sequenced in a study of post-analysis software for immune sequencing data. Overall study findings and caveats: Controls showed lower frequencies than patients for roughly five TRBV segments, and TRBV5-6, TRBV5-1 and TRBV20-1 were among these.

Antigen specificity for these receptors is unknown. Carried by the TCR beta cDNA libraries were unique molecular identifiers. One entry per CDR3 protein, called by TCRdb with MiXCR from the PCR reads. The sample lists some 190,000 distinct CDR3 sequences, 29% occurring once. The material sequenced was blood. Receptor source: a girl aged 2-17 years with multiple sclerosis.

This clonotype was picked up a small number of times. The rearrangement uses TRBV18 and TRBJ1-4; TRBD1 matches at 7 bases. Germline lookup yields CDR1 KGHSH and CDR2 LQKENI. Unmatched junction bases numbered 9, after V lost 3 bases and J lost 8 bases. The length of the CDR3 is 15 residues. The CDR3 loop is CASSPLDRPGEKLFF. CDR3 in DNA: TGTGCCAGCTCACCGTTGGACAGGCCGGGGGAAAAACTGTTTTTT.

This clonotype was seen a handful of times. The chain has TRBV6-6 and TRBJ1-5; the D gene is possibly TRBD1 (5 bases). The CDR3 loop spans 13 amino acids. V was trimmed by 4 bases and J by 6 bases, leaving 10 bases between them. The germline CDR1 and CDR2 sequences are MNHNY and SVGAGI (reference sequence). CDR3 nucleotide sequence: TGTGCCAGCAGTTGGGGCGACGTTCAGCCCCAGCATTTT. This translates into CASSWGDVQPQHF.

A word on this clonotype: With a much larger clone just one base away, this may be a read error. This rearrangement joins TRBV6-5 to TRBJ1-6; 10 bases are a match to TRBD1. Germline V lookup: CDR1 MNHEY, CDR2 SVGAGI. The CDR3 has 15 residues. The CDR3 spells CASSTTGTGESPPHF. Here the CDR3 DNA reads TGTGCCAGCAGCACGACCGGGACAGGGGAATCACCCCCCCACTTT.

The rearrangement joins TRBV6-2 or TRBV6-3 to TRBJ2-7; a possible D gene is TRBD2 (5 bases). Looked up from germline, CDR1 is MNHEY and CDR2 is SVGEGT. The CDR3 runs to 18 residues. V was shortened by 2 bases and J by 7 bases, with 27 bases between the two germline ends. CDR3 region: CASSYDLAGKRSYNEQYF. For the CDR3, the DNA is TGTGCCAGCAGTTACGACCTAGCAGGTAAAAGATCCTACAATGAGCAGTACTTC.

The chain employs TRBV18 and TRBJ2-7, with TRBD2 matching 11 bases. Germline CDR1 KGHSH, CDR2 LQKENI. With 4 bases clipped from V and 9 bases from J, the junction kept 17 bases outside the gene matches. This CDR3 contains 17 residues. CDR3 protein: CASSLSGTSGFYEGQYF. The CDR3 DNA sequence: TGTGCCAGCTCACTTTCCGGGACTAGCGGATTCTACGAAGGGCAGTACTTC.

Only a few counts were recorded for this clonotype. The chain carries TRBV7-9 and TRBJ1-1; D is unclear. The CDR3 covers 18 residues. V dropped 5 bases and J dropped 0 bases, with 22 bases sitting between them. Germline V gene sequence: CDR1 SEHNR, CDR2 FQNEAQ (reference sequence). The CDR3 loop is CASSRRGEGAGMNTEAFF. The CDR3 nucleotides are TGTGCCAGCAGCCGTCGTGGGGAGGGTGCGGGCATGAACACTGAAGCTTTCTTT.

There are many counts of this clonotype. The rearrangement links TRBV29-1 to TRBJ1-1; no clear D. CDR1 SQVTM and CDR2 ANQGSEA come from the germline V gene. V shed 3 bases and J shed 2 bases, with 13 bases lying between them. The CDR3 runs 14 residues. CDR3 DNA sequence: TGCAGCGTTGATCTCGGCCCGTTTAACACTGAAGCTTTCTTT. This gives the protein CSVDLGPFNTEAFF.

This clonotype has only a few counts. The V gene is TRBV30, the J gene TRBJ1-5, with D possibly TRBD1 on 5 matching bases. V lost 0 bases and J lost 0, with 9 bases in between. The germline gives CDR1 GTSNPN, CDR2 SVGIG (reference sequence). The CDR3 is 15 residues long. The chain's CDR3 is CAWSVQVYSNQPQHF. The CDR3 coding sequence is TGTGCCTGGAGTGTACAGGTCTATAGCAATCAGCCCCAGCATTTT.

This clonotype was detected only a few times. The J gene is TRBJ2-1, the V gene TRBV7-9; 9 positions agree with TRBD1. The ends lost 5 bases at V and 1 base at J; junction bases unmatched: 3. The germline CDR1 and CDR2 sequences are SEHNR and FQNEAQ (reference sequence). This CDR3 has 15 amino acids. The CDR3: CASSHGTGSYNEQFF. CDR3 coding DNA: TGTGCCAGCAGCCACGGGACAGGGTCCTACAATGAGCAGTTCTTC.

This clonotype appeared many times. The V and J genes are TRBV3-1 and TRBJ2-1; D might be TRBD1 (5 bases). CDR1 and CDR2 (germline): LGHDT, YNNKEL (reference sequence). There are 13 residues in the CDR3. V shed 5 bases and J shed 9 bases, with 14 bases lying between them. CDR3 residues: CASSYPQGVEQFF. DNA for the CDR3: TGTGCCAGCAGCTACCCACAAGGGGTTGAGCAGTTCTTC.

The V call is TRBV5-1, the J call TRBJ2-7; 8 positions match TRBD1. J gave up 2 bases and V 0 bases, and 4 bases lay outside the gene matches. This CDR3 is built from 15 residues. Germline V lookup: CDR1 SGHRS, CDR2 YFSETQ. The CDR3 DNA reads as TGCGCCAGCAGCTTGGCACAGGGGGTCACCTACGAGCAGTACTTC. It is translated as CASSLAQGVTYEQYF.

Ten or more counts support this clonotype. The CDR3 region has the DNA TGTGCCAGCGCTCAAAGAGGAGACGCCTACAATGAGCAGTTCTTC. Translating gives CASAQRGDAYNEQFF. The rearrangement joins TRBV2 to TRBJ2-1; D unresolved. V lost 8 bases to trimming and J lost 2 bases, with 16 bases between them. CDR3 length: 15 amino acids. CDR1 and CDR2 from the germline V gene are SNHLY and FYNNEI.

This clonotype was recorded at least ten times. V gene TRBV6-2 or TRBV6-3 combines with J gene TRBJ1-2; TRBD1 is a possible D gene (5 bases). The CDR3 extends over 12 amino acids. The V and J ends lost 2 bases and 4 bases respectively, with 5 bases between them. Germline CDR1 reads MNHEY; CDR2 reads SVGEGT. Here the CDR3 reads CASSYGTYGYTF. CDR3 nucleotides: TGTGCCAGCAGTTACGGGACCTATGGCTACACCTTC.

The chain combines TRBV18 with TRBJ1-5; weak D call: TRBD1 (6 bases). This CDR3 is built from 15 residues. Looked up from germline, CDR1 is KGHSH and CDR2 is LQKENI. Trimming removed 5 bases at V and 5 bases at J, with 16 bases between. CDR3 nucleotide sequence: TGTGCCAGCTCAAACGGGCGACAGGAATATCAGCCCCAGCATTTT. It is translated as CASSNGRQEYQPQHF.

This clonotype was seen more than once but under ten times. The CDR3 here is CASAGTEAFF. CDR3 nucleotides: TGTGCCAGCGCAGGGACTGAAGCTTTCTTT. The V and J genes are TRBV28 and TRBJ1-1, with a tentative D call TRBD1 (5 bases). V was trimmed by 8 bases and J by 5 bases, leaving 6 bases between them. This CDR3 has 10 amino acids. From germline, CDR1 is MDHEN and CDR2 SYDVKM. Drawing the rest from reference TRBV28 and TRBJ1-1, the complete variable domain is DVKVTQSSRYLVKRTGEKVFLECVQDMDHENMFWYRQDPGLGLRLIYFSYDVKMKEKGDIPEGYSVSREKKERFSLILESASTNQTSMYLCASAGTEAFFGQGTRLTVV.